A selection of T cell receptor beta chains follows, all from one sample in a study of regulatory and conventional T cells in RAG deficiency. Sequencing was performed with immunoSEQ multiplex PCR; in TCRdb, only in-frame clones are kept and a portion is missing. The sample has 20,000 to 25,000 clones; around 97% are singletons. These data also formed part of another study, on regulatory T cells.

Source material: CD25- CD4+ T cells sorted from blood. Receptor source: a human donor in good health. Each CDR3 is given with its conserved first and last residue. D genes are given only for firm matches.

j_call d_call v_call cdr3_aa
TRBJ2-6 - TRBV5-1 CASSLSRGLSGANVLTF
TRBJ1-1 TRBD1 TRBV9 CASSVSDREAYEAFF
TRBJ1-2 - TRBV4-1 CASSQTGTRANYGYTF
TRBJ1-5 TRBD1 TRBV7-9 CASSLATGYNQPQHF
TRBJ2-1 - TRBV5-1 CASSLARTSNEQFF
TRBJ2-5 - TRBV6-5 CASSYRGGETQYF
TRBJ2-5 TRBD2 TRBV10-2 CASSESPGGGETQYF
TRBJ2-3 - TRBV19 CASRRREGDTQYF
TRBJ1-1 - TRBV4-3 CASSQDRDTQRITFF
TRBJ2-7 TRBD2 TRBV6-6 CASSYGGGTVPYEQYF
TRBJ2-2 - TRBV7-3 CASSLSRENTGELFF
TRBJ2-1 TRBD2 TRBV28 CASSFLPSGGAYNEQFF
TRBJ1-1 TRBD1 TRBV6-5 CASSYRTGVDTEAFF
TRBJ1-6 TRBD1 TRBV5-4 CASTPNSGQGIRDSPLHF
TRBJ2-3 TRBD1 TRBV29-1 CSVENRGQTDTQYF
TRBJ2-7 - TRBV4-1 CASSLRAGEAYEQYF
TRBJ1-2 - TRBV7-9 CASDRANYGYTF
TRBJ1-6 - TRBV25-1 CASSEGGRGHNSPLHF
TRBJ1-2 - TRBV7-2 CASSLNTGGLYGYTF
TRBJ1-2 - TRBV2 CASSRTENYGYTF
TRBJ1-2 - TRBV19 CASSTRGPMGYTF
TRBJ2-2 - TRBV6-5 CASSLDRFTGELFF
TRBJ2-3 - TRBV6-6 CASSYRGTDTQYF
TRBJ1-4 - TRBV4-3 CASSQDGTGVEKLFF
TRBJ2-1 TRBD1 TRBV19 CASSVAGTARDNEQFF
TRBJ1-4 - TRBV6-1 CASSGNSVEKLFF
TRBJ1-2 TRBD1 TRBV5-5 CASSWGQGAPGYTF
TRBJ2-3 - TRBV11-2 CASSLGRGGGTDTQYF
TRBJ1-2 - TRBV6-1 CASSEPGIDNYGYTF
TRBJ2-7 - TRBV6-6 CASSYSKQAHEQYF
TRBJ1-1 - TRBV5-1 CASSLGRENTEAFF
TRBJ2-7 - TRBV10-3 CAISEQGSYEQYF
TRBJ2-4 TRBD1 TRBV30 CAWAPGQGNIQYF
TRBJ1-1 - TRBV19 CASSSRGSTEAFF
TRBJ2-5 - TRBV30 CAWRDRKETQYF
TRBJ1-1 TRBD1 TRBV9 CASSVGQLNTEAFF
TRBJ2-1 - TRBV25-1 CASSEFGRVAAFEQFF
TRBJ1-4 TRBD1 TRBV7-9 CASSPGQGTEKLFF
TRBJ1-2 TRBD1 TRBV28 CASRGTGKNYGYTF
TRBJ2-1 - TRBV28 CASSPGTPLNNEQFF
TRBJ2-5 - TRBV11-1 CASSPTVLDRQETQYF
TRBJ2-7 TRBD2 TRBV7-2 CASSLTGTSGGRGGSEQYF
TRBJ1-1 TRBD1 TRBV2 CASSNRDSSPEAFF
TRBJ1-4 TRBD1 TRBV6-1 CASRTTGVAEKLFF
TRBJ1-6 TRBD1 TRBV4-2 CASSQPGTGDNSPLHF
TRBJ2-7 - TRBV19 CASSPRAGYSYEQYF
TRBJ1-2 TRBD1 TRBV28 CASSLRRQGGWGYTF
TRBJ2-3 TRBD2 TRBV10-3 CAISEQRGSTDTQYF
TRBJ1-2 TRBD1 TRBV29-1 CSVGGTGASRYYGYTF
TRBJ2-1 - TRBV28 CASSRDKTYNEQFF
TRBJ2-1 TRBD2 TRBV5-1 CASSWALAGGNEQFF
TRBJ1-1 TRBD1 TRBV29-1 CSGGQPNTEAFF
TRBJ1-2 - TRBV25-1 CASSGIQGNSIGYTF
TRBJ2-2 TRBD1 TRBV2 CASSLQGPTNTGELFF
TRBJ1-2 - TRBV5-4 CASSLARDLTNYGYTF
TRBJ1-1 - TRBV7-2 CASSLEAPGTEAFF